This T cell receptor (beta chain) was profiled in a study of cytomegalovirus exposure and HLA in healthy donors. Study as a whole: From donors who were HLA-typed, an early data release held around 80 million unique TCRs. Findings and limits, study-wide: In vitro data verified a few CMV-associated chains as specific for CMV antigens. For most subjects, TCR beta sequences were reported to predict HLA-A and HLA-B alleles with accuracy. 164 TCR beta chains were listed as cytomegalovirus-associated.

With 60 Vbeta and 13 Jbeta primers, the PCR was carried out. This table comes from immunoSEQ multiplex PCR, and its TCRdb copy is limited to in-frame clones, with some not included. The table includes under 150,000 clones, about 77% detected once. As regards this clone: Its specificity is unknown.

The CDR3 consists of 13 residues. V shed 5 bases, J shed 7 bases, and the junction held 4 bases outside the gene matches. Germline lookup yields CDR1 SEHNR and CDR2 FQNEAQ (reference sequence). The material sequenced was PBMCs. V is TRBV7-9 and J is TRBJ1-4; 7 bases agree with TRBD1. This receptor was taken from a woman aged 25 to 39 in good health and CMV-seropositive. The chain's CDR3 is CASSRGQSEKLFF. The DNA of the CDR3 is TGTGCCAGCAGCCGGGGACAGAGTGAAAAACTGTTTTTT. Full variable domain (remainder filled in from reference TRBV7-9 and TRBJ1-4): DTGVSQNPRHKITKRGQNVTFRCDPISEHNRLYWYRQTLGQGPEFLTYFQNEAQLEKSRLLSDRFSAERPKGSFSTLEIQRTEQGDSAMYLCASSRGQSEKLFFGSGTQLSVL.